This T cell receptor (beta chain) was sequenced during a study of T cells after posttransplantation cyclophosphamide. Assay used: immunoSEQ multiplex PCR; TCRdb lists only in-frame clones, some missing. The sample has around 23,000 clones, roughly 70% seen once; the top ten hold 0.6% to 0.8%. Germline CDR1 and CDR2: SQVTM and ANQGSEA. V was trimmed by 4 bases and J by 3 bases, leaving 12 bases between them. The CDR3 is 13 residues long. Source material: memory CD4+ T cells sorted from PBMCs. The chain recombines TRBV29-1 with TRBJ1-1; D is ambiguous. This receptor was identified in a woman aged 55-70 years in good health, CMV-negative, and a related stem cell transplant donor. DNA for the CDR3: TGCAGCGTTGGAGAAGGGAGGTACACTGAAGCTTTCTTT. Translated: CSVGEGRYTEAFF.